The 24 T cell receptor beta chains below were found in one sample sequenced in a study of T-cell reconstitution after alpha-beta-depleted transplantation in children. Construction of the TCRbeta library involved unique molecular identifiers. One entry per CDR3 protein, called by TCRdb with MiXCR from the PCR reads. Of approximately 510,000 distinct CDR3 sequences in the sample, around 18% were seen once. The sample consisted of PBMCs from the stem cell graft donor, taken from the stem cell graft. The receptor source for this set is a human donor who donated a stem cell graft to a child with acute lymphoblastic leukemia.

This clonotype was observed a few times. The chain links TRBV10-3 to TRBJ2-3; 7 bases line up with TRBD1. The CDR3 extends over 14 amino acids. Germline CDR1 ENHRY, CDR2 SYGVKD. V lost 6 bases, J lost 2 bases, and 5 bases stayed unmatched. CDR3 loop: CAISRGQLTDTQYF. The CDR3 DNA follows: TGTGCCATCAGCCGGGGACAGCTCACAGATACGCAGTATTTT.

This clonotype was observed a few times. The CDR3: CASGLFYQREEETQYF. The CDR3, as DNA: TGTGCTAGTGGTTTGTTCTACCAGCGGGAGGAAGAGACCCAGTACTTC. The genes are TRBV12-5 and TRBJ2-5, with TRBD2 matching 9 bases. Germline CDR1 reads LGHNT; CDR2 reads FRNRAP. V was pared by 2 bases and J by 3 bases, with 7 bases of the junction left unmatched. There are 16 residues in the CDR3.

This chain joins TRBV5-1 and TRBJ1-1; D possibly corresponds to TRBD1 (5 bases). V was cut by 0 bases and J by 10 bases, with 13 bases left in between. Germline CDR1 SGHRS, CDR2 YFSETQ. There are 13 residues in the CDR3. CDR3 sequence reads: CASSLEGGVGAFF. Here the CDR3 DNA reads TGCGCCAGCAGCTTGGAGGGAGGGGTAGGAGCTTTCTTT.

This clonotype came up a few times. V is TRBV20-1 and J is TRBJ1-2; unclear D gene. Per the germline V gene, CDR1 is DFQATT and CDR2 is SNEGSKA (reference sequence). V lost 0 bases, J lost 5 bases, and 16 bases lay in between. This CDR3 has 15 residues. CDR3 sequence reads: CSARDLPGAYYGYTF. The DNA of the CDR3 is TGCAGTGCTAGAGATCTCCCAGGCGCCTATTATGGCTACACCTTC.

This clonotype was seen a single time. The CDR3 sequence: CASSQAPGFSGYNEQFF. DNA of the CDR3: TGCGCCAGCAGCCAGGCTCCGGGTTTTTCAGGCTACAATGAGCAGTTCTTC. The rearrangement links TRBV4-1 to TRBJ2-1; D ambiguous. V was clipped by 3 bases and J by 3 bases, with 18 bases between them. In germline, CDR1 is MGHRA, CDR2 YSYEKL. The CDR3 has 17 residues.

The genes are TRBV20-1 and TRBJ2-7; TRBD1 aligns across 9 bases. J lost 3 bases, V lost 3 bases, and 6 bases had no gene match. Germline assignment: CDR1 DFQATT and CDR2 SNEGSKA (reference sequence). This CDR3 has 14 amino acids. The CDR3 loop is CSARGQGGIYEQYF. For the CDR3, the DNA is TGCAGTGCTAGGGGACAGGGAGGGATCTACGAGCAGTACTTC.

This clonotype has more than one count but fewer than ten. The gene calls are TRBV20-1 and TRBJ2-1; the match to TRBD2 covers 11 bases. Germline loops: CDR1 DFQATT, CDR2 SNEGSKA (reference sequence). J gave up 8 bases and V 5 bases, and 8 bases lay outside the gene matches. The CDR3 has 14 residues. The CDR3 bases are TGCAGTGCTGAGGAAGATAGCGGGAGGGATGAGCAGTTCTTC. Translation gives CSAEEDSGRDEQFF.

This rearrangement joins TRBV6-2 or TRBV6-3 to TRBJ1-2; D uncertain. CDR1 is MNHEY, CDR2 SVGEGT, per germline. Trimming took 3 bases from V and 6 from J, leaving 8 bases between them. The CDR3 extends over 12 amino acids. In nucleotides, the CDR3 is TGTGCCAGCAGTTATACCAGGCATGGCTACACCTTC. This translates into CASSYTRHGYTF.

This clonotype was recorded a few times. This chain joins TRBV20-1 and TRBJ1-1; tentative D call: TRBD1 (5 bases). Trimming shortened V by 1 base and J by 5 bases, and 17 bases separated the two germline ends. The CDR3 extends over 15 amino acids. Germline CDR1 and CDR2: DFQATT and SNEGSKA (reference sequence). The CDR3 reads CSARASGTGETEAFF. The CDR3 region has the DNA TGCAGTGCTAGAGCGTCGGGGACGGGGGAAACTGAAGCTTTCTTT.

This chain links TRBV2 with TRBJ2-1, with no clear D. The germline V gene has CDR1 SNHLY and CDR2 FYNNEI. The CDR3 has 15 amino acids. The V and J ends lost 4 bases and 0 bases respectively, with 10 bases between them. Here the CDR3 DNA reads TGTGCCAGCAGTGCTGGGCTCAGCTCCTACAATGAGCAGTTCTTC. It translates to CASSAGLSSYNEQFF.

Turning to this clonotype: The junction departs from germline at one end; a sequencing error may be responsible. The chain is built from TRBV4-1 and TRBJ2-1; 16 positions agree with TRBD2. The length of the CDR3 is 14 residues. The germline V gene has CDR1 MGHRA and CDR2 YSYEKL. The CDR3 reads CASSPGLAGGHGVF. CDR3 coding DNA: TGCGCCAGCAGCCCGGGACTAGCGGGAGGGCATGGGGTCTTC.

This chain links TRBV14 with TRBJ2-7; no clear D gene. The germline V gene has CDR1 SGHDN and CDR2 FVKESK. This CDR3 is 14 amino acids long. Deletions cut 5 bases from V and 2 bases from J, with 13 bases between. The CDR3 spells CASSDRILPYEQYF. For the CDR3, the DNA is TGTGCCAGCAGCGATCGAATCCTACCCTACGAGCAGTACTTC.

This clonotype was observed a handful of times. This chain links TRBV20-1 with TRBJ2-1, with 7 bases fitting TRBD2. The CDR3 is made up of 13 amino acids. Germline-derived CDR1 and CDR2 are DFQATT and SNEGSKA (reference sequence). V lost 5 bases and J lost 6; bases outside the gene matches: 7. CDR3 amino acids: CSAGEGTINEQFF. For the CDR3, the DNA is TGCAGTGCTGGGGAGGGTACAATCAATGAGCAGTTCTTC.

Ten or more counts support this clonotype. The CDR3 nucleotides are TGTGCCAGCAGCCTCCCCTTGATTCTTAGCTCCTACAATGAGCAGTTCTTC. Translating gives CASSLPLILSSYNEQFF. The rearrangement uses TRBV16 and TRBJ2-1, with D hard to call. The CDR3 is 17 amino acids. CDR1 and CDR2 (germline): KGHSY, FQNENV. Trimming removed 4 bases at V and 0 bases at J, with 16 bases between.

The V and J genes are TRBV5-1 and TRBJ2-1; TRBD2 might be the D (11 bases). Trimming left V 7 bases short and J 5 bases short, with 34 bases between. CDR1 and CDR2 (germline): SGHRS, YFSETQ. CDR3 length: 20 residues. The CDR3 nucleotides are TGCGCCAGCCAGGGGACAGGGGAGACTAGCGGGACCCGGAGGAACAATGAGCAGTTCTTC. Protein: CASQGTGETSGTRRNNEQFF.

The V and J genes are TRBV5-8 and TRBJ2-7; no clear D. Germline loops: CDR1 SGHTS, CDR2 YDEGEE. With 2 bases removed from V and 1 base from J, the gap between germline ends came to 7 bases. This CDR3 has 13 residues. The CDR3 is CASSFRWSYEQYF. CDR3 in DNA: TGTGCCAGCAGCTTCCGGTGGTCCTACGAGCAGTACTTC.

The table lists this clonotype with a few counts. DNA for the CDR3: TGTGCCAGCAGCGTACAAGGCCGCTCTGGAAACACCATATATTTT. It translates to CASSVQGRSGNTIYF. The V gene is TRBV9, the J gene TRBJ1-3; D not resolved. The V end lost 1 base, the J end lost 0 bases, and 8 bases lay between the germline ends. The CDR3 sequence is 15 residues long. CDR1 SGDLS and CDR2 YYNGEE come from the germline V gene.

This clonotype was seen only a few times. This chain uses TRBV7-3 with TRBJ2-1; the D is unclear. V was cut by 4 bases and J by 4 bases, with 17 bases left in between. This CDR3 has 16 amino acids. The germline CDR1 and CDR2 sequences are SGHTA and FQGTGA. The DNA for the CDR3 is TGTGCCAGCAGCTCACCCGGGCGTTCCAATTACAATGAGCAGTTCTTC. It translates to CASSSPGRSNYNEQFF.

This chain connects TRBV7-9 to TRBJ2-7, with TRBD1 matching over 8 bases. V dropped 1 base and J dropped 4; count of bases not matched to a gene: 12. This CDR3 has 17 residues. The V gene's germline CDR1 is SEHNR and CDR2 FQNEAQ (reference sequence). The CDR3 DNA is TGTGCCAGCAGCTTAGATTCACCCGGGACAGGACTTTACGAGCAGTACTTC. Amino acids: CASSLDSPGTGLYEQYF.

The J gene is TRBJ1-3, the V gene TRBV11-1; TRBD1 matches at 8 bases. The CDR3 contains 18 residues. Germline CDR1 SGHAT, CDR2 FQDESV (reference sequence). V lost 7 bases and J lost 2; bases outside the gene matches: 16. In nucleotides, the CDR3 is TGTGCCAGCAACCCACGGCGAGGGACAGGAGAAACTGGAAACACCATATATTTT. This codes for CASNPRRGTGETGNTIYF.

This clonotype was seen more than once but under ten times. The chain employs TRBV20-1 and TRBJ2-2; D is unclear. Germline CDR1 DFQATT, CDR2 SNEGSKA (reference sequence). There are 13 residues in the CDR3. The V gene lost 3 bases and the J gene lost 3 bases, with 8 bases spanning the gap. The CDR3 sequence is CSARGGDTGELFF. The DNA of the CDR3 is TGCAGTGCTAGGGGCGGTGACACCGGGGAGCTGTTTTTT.

This chain joins TRBV27 and TRBJ2-7, with 9 nucleotides matching TRBD2. The CDR3 runs 17 residues. CDR1 and CDR2 (germline): MNHEY, SMNVEV (reference sequence). J was trimmed by 4 bases and V by 0 bases; bases with no gene match: 10. CDR3 DNA sequence: TGTGCCAGCAGTTTATCCCGGCCTAGCGGGACAGCGTACGAGCAGTACTTC. Amino acids: CASSLSRPSGTAYEQYF.

This clonotype was detected only a few times. J is TRBJ1-3 and V is TRBV9, with D tentatively TRBD1 (5 bases). The V end was cut by 0 bases, the J end by 2 bases, with 6 bases between. This CDR3 is built from 14 residues. Germline V gene data show CDR1 as SGDLS and CDR2 as YYNGEE. CDR3 loop: CASSVARAGNTIYF. The CDR3, as DNA: TGTGCCAGCAGCGTAGCCAGGGCTGGAAACACCATATATTTT.

This clonotype was seen only a few times. The chain links TRBV5-1 to TRBJ1-6; unclear D gene. CDR1 is SGHRS, CDR2 YFSETQ, per germline. This CDR3 is built from 12 residues. The V and J ends lost 0 bases and 10 bases respectively, with 5 bases between them. The CDR3 sequence: CASSLEMSPLHF. CDR3 sequence (DNA): TGCGCCAGCAGCTTGGAAATGTCACCCCTCCACTTT. Complete variable domain (other parts from reference TRBV5-1 and TRBJ1-6): KAGVTQTPRYLIKTRGQQVTLSCSPISGHRSVSWYQQTPGQGLQFLFEYFSETQRNKGNFPGRFSGRQFSNSRSEMNVSTLELGDSALYLCASSLEMSPLHFGNGTRLTVT.